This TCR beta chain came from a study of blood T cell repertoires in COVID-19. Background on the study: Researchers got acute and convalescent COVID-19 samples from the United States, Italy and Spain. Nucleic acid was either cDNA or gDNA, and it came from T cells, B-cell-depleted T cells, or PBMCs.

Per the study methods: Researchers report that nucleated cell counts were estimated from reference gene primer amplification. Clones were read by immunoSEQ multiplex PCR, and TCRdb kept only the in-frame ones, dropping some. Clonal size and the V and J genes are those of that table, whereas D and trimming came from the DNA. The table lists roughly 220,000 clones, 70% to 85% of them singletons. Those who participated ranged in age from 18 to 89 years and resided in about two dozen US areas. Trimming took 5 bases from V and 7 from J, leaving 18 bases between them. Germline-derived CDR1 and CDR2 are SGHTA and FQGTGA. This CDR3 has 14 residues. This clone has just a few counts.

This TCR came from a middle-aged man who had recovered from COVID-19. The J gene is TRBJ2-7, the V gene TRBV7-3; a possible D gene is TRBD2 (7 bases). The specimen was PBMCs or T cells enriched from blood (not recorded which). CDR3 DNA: TGTGCCAGCAGCCGGGAAAGCGGGACAAGGGAGCAGTACTTC. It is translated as CASSRESGTREQYF.